The 5 T cell receptor beta chains below all came from one sample that was sequenced in a study of T-cell memory formation after mild COVID-19. TCRdb reanalysed the 5' RACE reads using MiXCR and keeps one entry per CDR3 protein. This table holds about 130,000 distinct CDR3 sequences, about 16% found once. The sequencing input was PBMCs or a T cell subset sorted from them (not recorded which). These receptors all stem from an adult woman who had mild COVID-19 (a few samples of this study predate the infection). Cell type and time point are not known.

This clonotype is a singleton in its sample. The rearrangement joins TRBV20-1 to TRBJ2-1; 9 bases are shared with TRBD2. Losses at the gene ends were 6 bases for V and 6 bases for J; bases not matched to a gene: 9. This CDR3 is built from 14 residues. Germline V gene data show CDR1 as DFQATT and CDR2 as SNEGSKA (reference sequence). The CDR3 nucleotides are TGCAGTGCGCCGAAGCGGGAGGAGGGCAATGAGCAGTTCTTC. It is translated as CSAPKREEGNEQFF.

The table lists this clonotype with a few counts. The rearrangement joins TRBV11-2 to TRBJ2-1; a possible D gene is TRBD2 (6 bases). Germline V lookup: CDR1 SGHAT, CDR2 FQNNGV. V was clipped by 4 bases and J by 10 bases, with 11 bases between them. The CDR3 runs 12 residues. The CDR3 coding sequence is TGTGCCAGCAGCTCTACTAGCCTCGAGCAGTTCTTC. Residues: CASSSTSLEQFF. The full variable domain, its missing parts supplied by reference TRBV11-2 and TRBJ2-1, is EAGVAQSPRYKIIEKRQSVAFWCNPISGHATLYWYQQILGQGPKLLIQFQNNGVVDDSQLPKDRFSAERLKGVDSTLKIQPAKLEDSAVYLCASSSTSLEQFFGPGTRLTVL.

J is TRBJ1-1 and V is TRBV7-9; D is unclear. The CDR3 contains 14 residues. V gave up 2 bases and J gave up 4 bases, with 11 bases separating them. CDR1 and CDR2 (germline): SEHNR, FQNEAQ (reference sequence). The CDR3 spells CASSLTAGGTEAFF. Written as DNA, the CDR3 is TGTGCCAGCAGCTTAACTGCGGGCGGCACTGAAGCTTTCTTT.

This clonotype appeared a few times. The chain has TRBV20-1 and TRBJ2-7; either TRBD1 or TRBD2 may supply D (5 bases each). Germline V CDR1 and CDR2: DFQATT, SNEGSKA (reference sequence). Trimming took 3 bases from V and 1 from J, leaving 7 bases between them. This CDR3 spans 12 amino acids. CDR3 coding DNA: TGCAGTGCTAGGAGGGGTTCCTACGAGCAGTACTTC. Protein sequence: CSARRGSYEQYF.

The J gene is TRBJ2-3, the V gene TRBV6-6; D not resolved. The ends were cut back, 2 bases at V and 1 base at J, with 4 bases in the middle. The CDR3 runs to 13 residues. Germline V lookup: CDR1 MNHNY, CDR2 SVGAGI (reference sequence). The CDR3 reads CASSYQGTDTQYF. The CDR3 DNA follows: TGTGCCAGCAGTTACCAGGGCACAGATACGCAGTATTTT.